This TCR beta chain was observed in a study of T-cell memory formation after mild COVID-19. TCRdb reprocessed the 5' RACE reads via MiXCR and lists one record per CDR3 protein. The sample yields over 350,000 distinct CDR3 sequences, 20% to 25% seen once. Germline V gene lookup returns CDR1 MNHEY and CDR2 SVGAGI. With V trimmed by 0 bases and J by 4 bases, 8 bases remained unmatched. The CDR3 loop spans 16 amino acids. Only a few counts were recorded for this clonotype. The sample taken for sequencing was PBMCs or a T cell subset sorted from them (not recorded which). This clonotype originated in an adult woman who had mild COVID-19 (a few samples of this study predate the infection). Cell type and time point are not known. The chain is built from TRBV6-5 and TRBJ1-2; 7 bases are shared with TRBD1. The CDR3 loop is CASSYSFRQGLYGYTF. CDR3 nucleotide sequence: TGTGCCAGCAGTTACTCCTTCCGACAGGGTCTCTATGGCTACACCTTC.